This TCR beta chain was sequenced in a study of cytomegalovirus exposure and HLA in healthy donors. The overall study: The roughly 670 first-cohort repertoires shared a platform with the 130 or so validation repertoires, as reported in a later analysis. General study points: The majority of TCR sequences were rare, yet some public TCRs appeared in many donors. Overall, roughly 160 TCR beta chains were annotated as cytomegalovirus-associated.

There are 13 residues in the CDR3. V was shortened by 0 bases and J by 12 bases, with 13 bases between the two germline ends. CDR1 and CDR2 from the germline V gene are SGHDT and YYEEEE. Profiled with immunoSEQ multiplex PCR; TCRdb holds only in-frame clones, not every one. The data contain 250,000 to 400,000 clones, roughly 86% of them seen just once; the ten biggest clones take up approximately 0.9%. About this clone itself: Its antigen is unknown.

The TCR comes from a man aged 25 to 40 in good health and CMV-seronegative. The chain carries TRBV5-6 and TRBJ2-4; tentatively, D is TRBD1 (6 bases). The sequenced sample was PBMCs. The CDR3 spells CASSLDRDRRQYF. The CDR3 bases are TGTGCCAGCAGCTTGGACAGGGACCGGCGTCAGTACTTC.